These T cell receptor beta chains were read from a single sample in a study of T cells in Graves' hyperthyroidism and ophthalmopathy. In TCRdb, the multiplex PCR reads were re-called with MiXCR into one record per CDR3 protein. The sample has a few hundred thousand distinct CDR3 sequences, over 15% seen once; the top ten hold 55% to 60%. Sequencing used blood. The source is a woman aged 55-75 years with Graves' ophthalmopathy. Both conserved end residues are part of each CDR3. A D gene is named only where the DNA matches it firmly.

d_gene: TRBD1; j_gene: TRBJ1-1; v_gene: TRBV12-3/TRBV12-4; CDR3aa: CASRSQGAGVRNTEAFF
d_gene: .; j_gene: TRBJ2-5; v_gene: TRBV27; CDR3aa: CASSPIDMQETQYF
d_gene: TRBD1; j_gene: TRBJ2-1; v_gene: TRBV18; CDR3aa: CASSHPGGGNEQFF
d_gene: .; j_gene: TRBJ1-4; v_gene: TRBV3-1; CDR3aa: CASSQESRALDEKLFF
d_gene: .; j_gene: TRBJ2-6; v_gene: TRBV12-3/TRBV12-4; CDR3aa: CASKFGGPPSGANVLTF
d_gene: .; j_gene: TRBJ2-3; v_gene: TRBV13; CDR3aa: CASSLVSPGTDTQYF
d_gene: .; j_gene: TRBJ1-2; v_gene: TRBV6-1; CDR3aa: CASSSSQGRTGYGYTF
d_gene: .; j_gene: TRBJ1-1; v_gene: TRBV6-1; CDR3aa: CASSFDRRMNTEAFF
d_gene: .; j_gene: TRBJ2-7; v_gene: TRBV5-1; CDR3aa: CASSPGAYEQYF
d_gene: .; j_gene: TRBJ2-7; v_gene: TRBV10-3; CDR3aa: CAIGIKTSYEQYF
d_gene: .; j_gene: TRBJ2-5; v_gene: TRBV7-9; CDR3aa: CASSKPDWEETQYF
d_gene: TRBD1; j_gene: TRBJ1-6; v_gene: TRBV7-8; CDR3aa: CASSTWDSLYNSPLHF
d_gene: .; j_gene: TRBJ1-6; v_gene: TRBV14; CDR3aa: CASSQVWNSPLHF
d_gene: .; j_gene: TRBJ2-2; v_gene: TRBV6-5; CDR3aa: CASSYRVEAGELFF
d_gene: .; j_gene: TRBJ2-1; v_gene: TRBV6-2/TRBV6-3; CDR3aa: CASSHSSSTQFF
d_gene: .; j_gene: TRBJ1-6; v_gene: TRBV6-5; CDR3aa: CASSYSIGNSPLHF
d_gene: .; j_gene: TRBJ2-7; v_gene: TRBV7-2; CDR3aa: CASSLGGSQGYEQYF
d_gene: TRBD2; j_gene: TRBJ2-2; v_gene: TRBV7-2; CDR3aa: CASSSLAGGGTGELFF